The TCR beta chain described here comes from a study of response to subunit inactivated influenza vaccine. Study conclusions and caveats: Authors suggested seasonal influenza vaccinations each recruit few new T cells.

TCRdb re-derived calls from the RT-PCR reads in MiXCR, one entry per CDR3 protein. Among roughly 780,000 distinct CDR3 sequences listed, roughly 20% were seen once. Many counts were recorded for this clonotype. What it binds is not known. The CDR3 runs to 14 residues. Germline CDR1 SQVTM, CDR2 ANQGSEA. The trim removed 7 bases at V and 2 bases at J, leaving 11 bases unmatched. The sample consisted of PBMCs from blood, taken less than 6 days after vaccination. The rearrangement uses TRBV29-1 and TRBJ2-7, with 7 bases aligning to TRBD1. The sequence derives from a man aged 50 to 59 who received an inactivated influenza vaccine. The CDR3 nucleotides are TGCAGCGGGACTTTTAGGGGGCGACCCTACGAGCAGTACTTC. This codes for CSGTFRGRPYEQYF.